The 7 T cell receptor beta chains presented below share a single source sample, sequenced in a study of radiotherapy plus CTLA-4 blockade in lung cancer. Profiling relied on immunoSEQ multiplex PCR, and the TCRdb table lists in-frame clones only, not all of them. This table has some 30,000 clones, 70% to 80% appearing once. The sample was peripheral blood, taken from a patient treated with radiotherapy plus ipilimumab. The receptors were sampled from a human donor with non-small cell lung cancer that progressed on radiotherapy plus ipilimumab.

CDR3: CASSVRAQNTEAFF. The CDR3, as DNA: TGTGCCAGCAGCGTCAGGGCCCAGAACACTGAAGCTTTCTTT. The chain is built from TRBV6-1 and TRBJ1-1; tentative D call: TRBD1 (5 bases). The germline V gene has CDR1 MNHNS and CDR2 SASEGT. The length of the CDR3 is 14 residues. Trimming cost V 6 bases and J 1 base, with 12 bases left between them.

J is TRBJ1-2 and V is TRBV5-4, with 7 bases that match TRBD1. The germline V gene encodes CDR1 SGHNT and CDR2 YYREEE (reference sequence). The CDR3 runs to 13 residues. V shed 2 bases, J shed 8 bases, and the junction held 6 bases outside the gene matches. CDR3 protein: CASSFTGVGGYTF. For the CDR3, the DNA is TGTGCCAGCAGCTTTACAGGGGTGGGGGGCTACACCTTC.

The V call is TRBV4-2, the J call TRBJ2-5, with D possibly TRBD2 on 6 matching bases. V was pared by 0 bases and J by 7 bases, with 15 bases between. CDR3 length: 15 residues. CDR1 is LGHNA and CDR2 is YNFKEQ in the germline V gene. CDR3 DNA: TGTGCCAGCAGCCAAGACCCGGGGGAAGTAGTGACCCAGTACTTC. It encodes CASSQDPGEVVTQYF.

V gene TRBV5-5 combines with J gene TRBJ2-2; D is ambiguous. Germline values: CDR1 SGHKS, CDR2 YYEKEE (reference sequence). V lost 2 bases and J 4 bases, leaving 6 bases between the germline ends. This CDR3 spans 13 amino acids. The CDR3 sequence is CASSFGFTGELFF. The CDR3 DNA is TGTGCCAGCAGCTTTGGATTCACCGGGGAGCTGTTTTTT.

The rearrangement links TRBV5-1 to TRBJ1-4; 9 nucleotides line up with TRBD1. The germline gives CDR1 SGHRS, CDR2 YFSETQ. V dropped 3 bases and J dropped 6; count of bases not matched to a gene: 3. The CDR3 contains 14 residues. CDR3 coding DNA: TGCGCCAGCAGCTCGACAGGGGGATATGAAAAACTGTTTTTT. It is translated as CASSSTGGYEKLFF.

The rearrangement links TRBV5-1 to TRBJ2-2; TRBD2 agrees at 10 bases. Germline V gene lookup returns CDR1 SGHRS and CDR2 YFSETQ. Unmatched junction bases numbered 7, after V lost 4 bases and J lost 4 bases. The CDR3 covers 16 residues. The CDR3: CASSASLAGVTGELFF. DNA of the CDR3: TGCGCCAGCAGCGCCTCTCTAGCGGGGGTCACCGGGGAGCTGTTTTTT.

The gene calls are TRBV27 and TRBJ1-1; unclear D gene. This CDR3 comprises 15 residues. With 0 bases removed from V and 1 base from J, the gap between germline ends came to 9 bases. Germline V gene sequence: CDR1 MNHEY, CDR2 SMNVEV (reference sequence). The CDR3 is CASSLSNRGNTEAFF. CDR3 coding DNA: TGTGCCAGCAGTTTATCGAACCGCGGGAACACTGAAGCTTTCTTT.